The clone carrying this TCR beta chain was seen many times. Its antigen remains unidentified. V lost 1 base and J 1 base, leaving 6 bases between the germline ends. Germline CDR1 and CDR2: LNHNV and YYDKDF (reference sequence). This CDR3 is built from 14 residues. This entry belongs to a study of CD8 T cells in ankylosing spondylitis. The study's findings and limits: Eight or nine highly homologous variants made up a TCR beta motif that seemed to typify ankylosing spondylitis blood. Disease-linked clones displayed a CD8+ phenotype and appeared relatively rarely in peripheral blood.

TCRdb re-derived calls from the 5' RACE reads in MiXCR, one entry per CDR3 protein. The table records 100,000 to 150,000 distinct CDR3 sequences, 15% to 20% of them present only once. The gene calls are TRBV15 and TRBJ2-3, with D unclear. Sequences were obtained from blood, either unsorted or a sorted T cell fraction (not recorded which). This TCR derives from a male donor with ankylosing spondylitis. The CDR3 DNA reads as TGTGCCACCAGCAGAGCCCAAGGCACAGATACGCAGTATTTT. Translated, it gives CATSRAQGTDTQYF.